This T cell receptor (beta chain) was observed in a study of vaccination effects on CD4 cells after COVID-19. Study-level information: Following the second dose by a median of 72 days, the post-vaccine samples were obtained.

Germline V gives CDR1 SEHNR, CDR2 FQNEAQ (reference sequence). With 4 bases removed from V and 0 bases from J, the gap between germline ends came to 12 bases. There are 15 residues in the CDR3. On this clone: The antigen is undetermined.

Using immunoSEQ multiplex PCR, the repertoire was profiled, and TCRdb retains in-frame clones only, with some absent. The table has 60,000 to 85,000 clones, around 69% seen once. ViraFEST expansion of antigen-specific CD4+ T cells with viral peptide pools preceded sequencing. A roughly 10-day culture period preceded the isolation of CD4+ T cells. The cohort was immunized with two doses of either the BNT162b2 or mRNA-1273 vaccine. None of the vaccinated had previously contracted SARS-CoV-2, and their nucleocapsid antibodies tested negative. After two million PBMC were placed in each well, they were cultured with approximately 10 IU/ml IL-2 and around 10 ug/ml peptides. Both day 3 and day 7 saw half the medium replaced with IL-2 medium.

Material: CD4+ T cells from PBMCs cultured with HCoV-229E spike peptides, obtained after COVID-19 vaccination. The rearrangement links TRBV7-9 to TRBJ1-2; D unclear. This TCR was sampled from a human donor who received a COVID-19 vaccine. CDR3 sequence reads: CASSYTDPANYGYTF. The CDR3 DNA is TGTGCCAGCAGCTACACGGACCCTGCTAACTATGGCTACACCTTC.